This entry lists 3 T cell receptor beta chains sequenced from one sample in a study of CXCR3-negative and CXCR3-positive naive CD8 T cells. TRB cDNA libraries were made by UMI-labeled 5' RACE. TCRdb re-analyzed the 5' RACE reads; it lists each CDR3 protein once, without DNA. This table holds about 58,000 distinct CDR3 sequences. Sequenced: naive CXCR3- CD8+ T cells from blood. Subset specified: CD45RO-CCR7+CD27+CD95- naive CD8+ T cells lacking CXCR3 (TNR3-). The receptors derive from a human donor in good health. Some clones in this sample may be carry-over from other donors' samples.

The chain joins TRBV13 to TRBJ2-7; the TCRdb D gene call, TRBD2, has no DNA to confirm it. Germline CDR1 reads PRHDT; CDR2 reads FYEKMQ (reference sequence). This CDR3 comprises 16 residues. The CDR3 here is CASSPHPSGASYEQYF.

Here the CDR3 reads CASSQEWDRAYEQYF. The chain uses TRBV3-1 and TRBJ2-7; checking the TCRdb D call of TRBD1 is not possible without DNA. The CDR3 extends over 15 amino acids. Germline CDR1 reads LGHDT; CDR2 reads YNNKEL (reference sequence).

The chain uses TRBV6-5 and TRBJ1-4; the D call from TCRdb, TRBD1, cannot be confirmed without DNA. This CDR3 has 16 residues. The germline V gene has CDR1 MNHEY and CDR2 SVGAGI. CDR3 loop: CASSYSGGGPREKLFF.